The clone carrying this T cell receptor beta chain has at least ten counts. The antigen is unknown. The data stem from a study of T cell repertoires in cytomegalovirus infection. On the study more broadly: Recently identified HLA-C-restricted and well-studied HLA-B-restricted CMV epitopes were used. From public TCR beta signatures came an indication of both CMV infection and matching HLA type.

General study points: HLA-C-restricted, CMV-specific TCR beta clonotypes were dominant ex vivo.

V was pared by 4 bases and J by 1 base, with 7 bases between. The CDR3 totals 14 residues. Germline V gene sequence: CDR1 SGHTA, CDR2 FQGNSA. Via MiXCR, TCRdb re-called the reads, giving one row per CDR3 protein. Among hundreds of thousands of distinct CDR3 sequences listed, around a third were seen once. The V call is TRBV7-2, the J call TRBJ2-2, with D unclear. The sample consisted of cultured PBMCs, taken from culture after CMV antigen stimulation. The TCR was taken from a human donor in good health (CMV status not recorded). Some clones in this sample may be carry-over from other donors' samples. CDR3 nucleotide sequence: TGTGCCAGCAGCTCATCTCAGAACACCGGGGAGCTGTTTTTT. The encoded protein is CASSSSQNTGELFF.